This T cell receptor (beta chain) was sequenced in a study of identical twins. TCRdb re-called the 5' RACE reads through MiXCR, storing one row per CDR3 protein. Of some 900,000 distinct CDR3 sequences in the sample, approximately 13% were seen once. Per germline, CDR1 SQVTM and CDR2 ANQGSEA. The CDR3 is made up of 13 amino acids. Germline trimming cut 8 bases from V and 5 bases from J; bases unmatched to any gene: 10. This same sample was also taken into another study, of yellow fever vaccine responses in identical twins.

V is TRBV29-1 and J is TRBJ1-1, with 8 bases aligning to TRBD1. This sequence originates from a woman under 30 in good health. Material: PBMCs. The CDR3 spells CSPTRTGHTEAFF. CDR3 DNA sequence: TGCAGCCCCACTCGGACAGGGCATACTGAAGCTTTCTTT.